Listed below are T cell receptor beta chains from one sample, sequenced in a study of technical replicates of blood from several donors. Produced via immunoSEQ multiplex PCR; TCRdb's table is partial and in-frame only. The sample holds 75,000 to 100,000 clones, about 95% seen once. Sequencing was performed on T cells isolated from PBMCs. Receptors were obtained from a human donor in good health. Both conserved end residues are part of each CDR3. D genes are given only for firm matches. Only some rows state a clone size, as once, few, many or a class for expanded clones.

D | J | size | V | CDR3 | DNA
TRBD1 | TRBJ1-2 | . | TRBV5-5 | CASSFTGASHYGYTF | TGTGCCAGCAGCTTCACAGGGGCATCCCACTACGGCTACACCTTC
TRBD2 | TRBJ2-1 | . | TRBV28 | CASSLSLAGGPGDNEQFF | TGTGCCAGCAGTTTATCCTTAGCGGGAGGGCCAGGGGACAATGAGCAGTTCTTC
TRBD2 | TRBJ2-3 | . | TRBV9 | CASSVASGRRTDTQYF | TGTGCCAGCAGCGTAGCTAGCGGGAGGAGAACAGATACGCAGTATTTT
. | TRBJ2-3 | . | TRBV28 | CASRRGVTDTQYF | TGTGCCAGTCGCAGGGGTGTAACAGATACGCAGTATTTT
TRBD1 | TRBJ2-1 | once | TRBV7-9 | CASSPRQGVYNEQFF | TGTGCCAGCAGCCCCCGACAGGGGGTATACAATGAGCAGTTCTTC
. | TRBJ1-5 | . | TRBV29-1 | CSVRPTVNQPQHF | TGCAGCGTCCGGCCGACTGTGAATCAGCCCCAGCATTTT
. | TRBJ1-2 | . | TRBV30 | CAWSVGQGGAYGYTF | TGTGCCTGGAGTGTCGGGCAGGGTGGTGCCTATGGCTACACCTTC
TRBD1 | TRBJ1-2 | . | TRBV4-1 | CASSQGQGSNYGYTF | TGCGCCAGCAGCCAGGGACAGGGCTCTAACTATGGCTACACCTTC
. | TRBJ1-3 | . | TRBV2 | CASSERGGSGNTIYF | TGTGCCAGCAGCGAACGGGGGGGGTCTGGAAACACCATATATTTT
TRBD1 | TRBJ2-3 | . | TRBV6-5 | CASSTRTGVDTQYF | TGTGCCAGCAGTACGCGGACAGGGGTCGATACGCAGTATTTT
TRBD2 | TRBJ2-2 | . | TRBV5-8 | CASETSVWTGELFF | TGTGCCAGCGAAACTAGCGTTTGGACCGGGGAGCTGTTTTTT
. | TRBJ1-3 | . | TRBV19 | CASSIGETGNTIYF | TGTGCCAGTAGTATAGGCGAAACTGGAAACACCATATATTTT
. | TRBJ1-5 | . | TRBV19 | CASSMMIAAVGYSNQPQHF | TGTGCCAGTAGTATGATGATAGCGGCCGTGGGGTATAGCAATCAGCCCCAGCATTTT
TRBD1 | TRBJ1-1 | few | TRBV25-1 | CASSEDTGVTEAFF | TGTGCCAGCAGTGAAGATACAGGGGTCACTGAAGCTTTCTTT